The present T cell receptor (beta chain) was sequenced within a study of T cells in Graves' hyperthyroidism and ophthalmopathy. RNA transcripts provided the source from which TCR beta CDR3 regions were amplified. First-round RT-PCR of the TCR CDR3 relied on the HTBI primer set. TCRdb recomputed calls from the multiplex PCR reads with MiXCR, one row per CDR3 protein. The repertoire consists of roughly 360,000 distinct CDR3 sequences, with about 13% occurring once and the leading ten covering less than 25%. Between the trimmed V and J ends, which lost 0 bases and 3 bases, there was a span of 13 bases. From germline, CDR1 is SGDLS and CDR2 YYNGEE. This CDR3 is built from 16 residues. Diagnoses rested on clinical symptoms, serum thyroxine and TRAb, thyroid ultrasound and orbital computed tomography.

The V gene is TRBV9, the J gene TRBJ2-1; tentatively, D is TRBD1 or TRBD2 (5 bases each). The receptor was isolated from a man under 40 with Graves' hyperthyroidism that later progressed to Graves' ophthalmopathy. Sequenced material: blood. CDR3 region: CASSVGTGARYNEQFF. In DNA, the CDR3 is TGTGCCAGCAGCGTAGGTACCGGGGCCCGCTACAATGAGCAGTTCTTC.